These 30 T cell receptor beta chains were all obtained from the same sample, sequenced in a study of blood T cells in healthy people across ages. The second PCR ran about 6 to 12 cycles with a sample-barcoded 5' primer and J-beta primers. From the 5' RACE reads, TCRdb called clonotypes with MiXCR, one entry per CDR3 protein. The sample shows 1.5 million to 2 million distinct CDR3 sequences, less than 50% of them seen only once. The sample consisted of blood. The source is a woman in her thirties or forties in good health.

This rearrangement joins TRBV9 to TRBJ2-5; maybe TRBD1 (5 bases). Trimming shortened V by 0 bases and J by 11 bases, and 20 bases separated the two germline ends. The germline gives CDR1 SGDLS, CDR2 YYNGEE. The CDR3 runs to 15 residues. The CDR3 nucleotides read TGTGCCAGCAGCGTAGGCGGCAGGGCGAACAATGAGCAGTACTTC. Its translation: CASSVGGRANNEQYF.

The V gene is TRBV10-3, the J gene TRBJ2-4; TRBD1 aligns across 7 bases. The DNA end favors TRBJ2-7, so the J call may be wrong. This CDR3 comprises 12 residues. Germline lookup yields CDR1 ENHRY and CDR2 SYGVKD. As DNA, the CDR3 is TGTGCCGTAGAAGACAGGGAACACGAGCAGTACTTC. Protein sequence: CAVEDREHEQYF.

V is TRBV6-6 and J is TRBJ2-5; 7 nucleotides agree with TRBD1. Germline CDR1 MNHNY, CDR2 SVGAGI (reference sequence). Trimming took 6 bases from V and 5 from J; bases not matched to a gene: 6. The CDR3 has 13 residues. This CDR3 reads CASRNRGFETQYF. In nucleotides, the CDR3 is TGTGCCAGCAGAAACAGGGGATTCGAGACCCAGTACTTC.

The chain has TRBV28 and TRBJ2-1; maybe TRBD2 (6 bases). V was shortened by 3 bases and J by 10 bases, with 10 bases between the two germline ends. The CDR3 spans 12 residues. The V gene's germline CDR1 is MDHEN and CDR2 SYDVKM. The CDR3 loop is CASSFSTSEQFF. The CDR3 bases are TGTGCCAGCAGTTTCTCCACTAGCGAGCAGTTCTTC. Complete variable domain (other parts from reference TRBV28 and TRBJ2-1): DVKVTQSSRYLVKRTGEKVFLECVQDMDHENMFWYRQDPGLGLRLIYFSYDVKMKEKGDIPEGYSVSREKKERFSLILESASTNQTSMYLCASSFSTSEQFFGPGTRLTVL.

The rearrangement uses TRBV4-1 and TRBJ2-4, with a possible D match to TRBD2 (6 bases). Per germline, CDR1 MGHRA and CDR2 YSYEKL. This CDR3 is built from 15 residues. The V end was cut by 0 bases, the J end by 6 bases, with 12 bases between. The CDR3 DNA reads as TGCGCCAGCAGCCAAGACACCGGGGGTCCAAACATTCAGTACTTC. This gives the protein CASSQDTGGPNIQYF.

The V call is TRBV6-6, the J call TRBJ2-7; D possibly matches TRBD1 or TRBD2 (5 bases each). The CDR3 has 16 residues. V shed 4 bases and J shed 0 bases, with 16 bases lying between them. Looked up from germline, CDR1 is MNHNY and CDR2 is SVGAGI (reference sequence). This CDR3 reads CASSSLGAGSSYEQYF. CDR3 DNA sequence: TGTGCCAGCAGTTCCCTAGGGGCAGGGAGCTCCTACGAGCAGTACTTC.

This clonotype was seen a few times. This chain joins TRBV12-3 or TRBV12-4 and TRBJ2-3; D unresolved. This CDR3 contains 13 residues. Trimming removed 6 bases at V and 3 bases at J, with 10 bases between. CDR3 sequence: CASRSAHTDTQYF. The CDR3 DNA is TGTGCCAGCAGGAGCGCCCATACAGATACGCAGTATTTT.

This clonotype came up a few times. The chain carries TRBV20-1 and TRBJ2-3; 15 bases are a match to TRBD2. CDR3 length: 15 amino acids. Trimming took 2 bases from V and 6 from J; bases not matched to a gene: 3. The germline V gene has CDR1 DFQATT and CDR2 SNEGSKA (reference sequence). DNA for the CDR3: TGCAGTGCTAGATGGACTAGCGGGGGGGCCGATACGCAGTATTTT. Its protein product is CSARWTSGGADTQYF.

A word on this clonotype: The junction differs from germline at one of its ends, possibly a read error. The chain is built from TRBV3-1 and TRBJ2-4; 7 nucleotides align to TRBD2. The end of the DNA is better explained by TRBJ2-7, so the J call may be wrong. This CDR3 region has 16 residues. CDR1 LGHDT and CDR2 YNNKEL come from the germline V gene (reference sequence). CDR3 nucleotide sequence: TGTGCCAGCGGCCAATTTTCCGGGGAGGGGTCCTACGAGCAGTACTTC. Translation gives CASGQFSGEGSYEQYF.

V is TRBV7-2 and J is TRBJ2-1; 12 nucleotides match TRBD2. V was clipped by 1 base and J by 7 bases; unmatched bases: 8. The CDR3 is made up of 17 amino acids. CDR1 and CDR2 from the germline V gene are SGHTA and FQGNSA. The CDR3 sequence is CASSLDGSSGGVNEQFF. CDR3 nucleotide sequence: TGTGCCAGCAGCTTAGATGGATCTAGCGGGGGGGTAAATGAGCAGTTCTTC.

This chain uses TRBV12-3 or TRBV12-4 with TRBJ2-1; 11 nucleotides align to TRBD2. V shed 7 bases and J 8 bases; nucleotides not matched to a gene: 4. This CDR3 comprises 13 residues. The CDR3 DNA reads as TGTGCCAGCATTCTAGCGGGGGGCGATGAGCAGTTCTTC. It translates to CASILAGGDEQFF.

This clonotype was seen a handful of times. The chain recombines TRBV20-1 with TRBJ2-5; maybe TRBD1 (5 bases). With the DNA end fitting TRBJ2-7 better, the J assignment may be wrong. Germline CDR1 and CDR2: DFQATT and SNEGSKA (reference sequence). The CDR3 extends over 12 amino acids. The CDR3 DNA sequence: TGCAGTGCTAGGGGGCAGAACTACGAGCAGTACTTC. It is translated as CSARGQNYEQYF.

J is TRBJ1-2 and V is TRBV9; weak D call: TRBD1 (6 bases). CDR3 size: 18 residues. Trimming removed 3 bases from V and 2 bases from J, with 23 bases in between. Germline V gene sequence: CDR1 SGDLS, CDR2 YYNGEE. The CDR3 nucleotides read TGTGCCAGCAGCGGGGTTAGACAGGAGATGAAAACCAACTATGGCTACACCTTC. Protein product: CASSGVRQEMKTNYGYTF.

This chain uses TRBV11-1 with TRBJ2-1, with 8 bases matching TRBD1. The V gene's germline CDR1 is SGHAT and CDR2 FQDESV (reference sequence). V lost 5 bases, J lost 3 bases, and 3 bases stayed unmatched. The CDR3 runs to 14 residues. The CDR3 reads CASSPDRVYNEQFF. CDR3 DNA: TGTGCCAGCAGCCCGGACAGGGTCTACAATGAGCAGTTCTTC.

This chain connects TRBV6-2 or TRBV6-3 to TRBJ2-5; 10 bases line up with TRBD2. The V gene end was trimmed by 6 bases and the J gene end by 5 bases; junction bases not matched to a gene: 12. The CDR3 runs 16 residues. CDR1 is MNHEY and CDR2 is SVGEGT in the germline V gene. The CDR3, as DNA: TGTGCCAGCAGATCTCTTCCCGGGACTAGCGCGGAGACCCAGTACTTC. Its translation: CASRSLPGTSAETQYF.

This clonotype was counted a few times. This rearrangement joins TRBV10-1 to TRBJ2-3, with TRBD1 as a possible D gene (6 bases). CDR3 length: 15 amino acids. V was trimmed by 0 bases and J by 5 bases, leaving 12 bases between them. Germline V lookup: CDR1 WNHNN, CDR2 SYGVQD (reference sequence). The CDR3 region is CASSESQGPLDTQYF. The CDR3 coding sequence is TGCGCCAGCAGTGAGTCACAGGGCCCGCTAGATACGCAGTATTTT.

This clonotype was observed a handful of times. The genes are TRBV6-2 or TRBV6-3 and TRBJ2-3; 8 bases agree with TRBD2. The CDR3 has 15 amino acids. The germline CDR1 and CDR2 sequences are MNHEY and SVGEGT. V lost 10 bases and J lost 4; bases outside the gene matches: 13. In DNA form, the CDR3 reads TGTGCCACATTGAAAATAGCGGGGACTTCAGATACGCAGTATTTT. It translates to CATLKIAGTSDTQYF.

The rearrangement links TRBV6-5 to TRBJ2-3; a possible D gene is TRBD1 (6 bases). Trimming took off 7 bases at V and 1 base at J, with 12 bases between the two ends. The CDR3 sequence is 14 residues long. CDR1 and CDR2 (germline): MNHEY, SVGAGI. The CDR3 here is CASKLGQGTDTQYF. The CDR3 DNA sequence: TGTGCCAGCAAGTTGGGACAAGGCACAGATACGCAGTATTTT.

V usage is TRBV7-9 and J usage is TRBJ2-5; D remains unclear. CDR3 length equals 13 residues. Trimming took off 2 bases at V and 5 bases at J, with 9 bases between the two ends. Germline V gene lookup returns CDR1 SEHNR and CDR2 FQNEAQ (reference sequence). CDR3 nucleotide sequence: TGTGCCAGCAGCTTAACTACAACGGAGACCCAGTACTTC. Its protein is CASSLTTTETQYF.

As regards this clonotype: Germline is not matched at one junction end, which may reflect a read error. The rearrangement uses TRBV27 and TRBJ1-6, with 7 bases fitting TRBD1. Germline assignment: CDR1 MNHEY and CDR2 SMNVEV (reference sequence). This CDR3 spans 15 amino acids. In DNA, the CDR3 is TGTGCCAGCAGTCACGGGGACAGAACGAATTCGCCCCTCCACTTT. Its translation is CASSHGDRTNSPLHF.

This chain links TRBV10-1 with TRBJ2-5; D perhaps matches TRBD2 (7 bases). CDR1 WNHNN and CDR2 SYGVQD come from the germline V gene (reference sequence). V gave up 2 bases and J gave up 4 bases, with 29 bases separating them. The CDR3 length is 20 residues. The CDR3 region has the DNA TGCGCCAGCAGTGAGGGTGTAAAAGGCGGGGGACAACAATTGCGAGAGACCCAGTACTTC. Translated: CASSEGVKGGGQQLRETQYF.

This chain links TRBV9 with TRBJ2-6; D not resolved. Trimming left V 4 bases short and J 0 bases short, with 11 bases between. This CDR3 spans 16 amino acids. From germline, CDR1 is SGDLS and CDR2 YYNGEE. As DNA, the CDR3 is TGTGCCAGCAGCCCAGAACTGGGCTCTGGGGCCAACGTCCTGACTTTC. Its translation: CASSPELGSGANVLTF.

The CDR3 DNA reads as TGTGCCAGCAGTTACCCCAAGGGACAGGGCCCCCACGAGCAGTACTTC. Translation gives CASSYPKGQGPHEQYF. V gene TRBV6-6 combines with J gene TRBJ2-7, with 9 bases lining up with TRBD1. The V and J ends lost 2 bases and 5 bases, in that order; junction bases with no gene match: 10. Germline V CDR1 and CDR2: MNHNY, SVGAGI (reference sequence). The CDR3 is made up of 16 amino acids.

This rearrangement joins TRBV11-2 to TRBJ2-5, with TRBD1 matching over 7 bases. The J call may be faulty, since TRBJ2-7 better matches the DNA end. CDR1 and CDR2 from the germline V gene are SGHAT and FQNNGV. The length of the CDR3 is 14 residues. The chain's CDR3 is CASSRRDSYYEQYF. CDR3 coding DNA: TGTGCCAGCAGCAGAAGGGACAGCTATTACGAGCAGTACTTC.

The chain is built from TRBV21-1 and TRBJ1-4. TRBV21-1 is tagged as a pseudogene. This CDR3 contains 14 residues. CDR3 in DNA: TGTGCCAGCAGCAATAAGAGGACTAATGAAAAACTGTTTTTT. It yields the protein CASSNKRTNEKLFF.

This clonotype was seen only a few times. This sequence joins TRBV12-3 or TRBV12-4 and TRBJ2-3; 7 bases map to TRBD1. The CDR3 has 17 amino acids. With V trimmed by 6 bases and J by 2 bases, 14 bases remained unmatched. The CDR3 DNA follows: TGTGCCAGCAGACCGGGACAGCAACCGACTTACACAGATACGCAGTATTTT. Translated, it gives CASRPGQQPTYTDTQYF.

The chain has TRBV12-3 or TRBV12-4 and TRBJ2-4; 10 bases line up with TRBD1. The J call may be incorrect, as the DNA end agrees better with TRBJ2-7. This CDR3 comprises 14 residues. CDR3 region: CASSSGDRGYEQYF. Here the CDR3 DNA reads TGTGCCAGCAGTTCAGGGGACAGGGGCTACGAGCAGTACTTC.

The V call is TRBV12-5, the J call TRBJ1-1; D unclear. CDR1 is LGHNT, CDR2 FRNRAP, per germline. Trimming pared 3 bases from V and 2 bases from J, leaving 7 bases between. The CDR3 contains 13 residues. CDR3 sequence: CASGLGINTEAFF. CDR3 DNA sequence: TGTGCTAGTGGTTTAGGGATTAACACTGAAGCTTTCTTT. The entire variable domain, with the rest obtained from reference TRBV12-5 and TRBJ1-1, is as follows: DARVTQTPRHKVTEMGQEVTMRCQPILGHNTVFWYRQTMMQGLELLAYFRNRAPLDDSGMPKDRFSAEMPDATLATLKIQPSEPRDSAVYFCASGLGINTEAFFGQGTRLTVV.

V gene TRBV21-1 combines with J gene TRBJ2-7; TRBD2 was called by the table and not checked on the DNA. Judging by the DNA end, TRBJ2-5 fits better; the J call may be wrong. TRBV21-1 is reported as a pseudogene. This CDR3 region has 13 residues. DNA for the CDR3: TGTGCCAGCAGCAAAGGTGAAGGGCCGACCCAGTACTTC. Translation gives CASSKGEGPTQYF.

The rearrangement links TRBV9 to TRBJ2-1; the match to TRBD2 covers 7 bases. CDR3 length equals 16 residues. Germline V CDR1 and CDR2: SGDLS, YYNGEE. Losses at the gene ends were 4 bases for V and 3 bases for J; bases not matched to a gene: 10. The CDR3 nucleotides read TGTGCCAGCAGCCGCACGGTCGCGGGGGACTACAATGAGCAGTTCTTC. Protein sequence: CASSRTVAGDYNEQFF.